A single sample gave rise to the 11 T cell receptor beta chains below, sequenced in a study of shared clonotypes between healthy human individuals (dated by TCRdb to between 2020 and 2021). CD8 naive samples consisted of CD45RO-negative cells that were positively selected for CCR7, yielding a CD45RA+CCR7+ population without TemRA cells. Libraries came from the immunoSEQ multiplex PCR assay. Entries here come from immuneACCESS through TCRdb and include only in-frame sequences with V and J called. Some clones fail to appear in such tables; in the studies checked, an unresolved V gene covers under half of the shortfall, and the cause of the remainder is unknown. Within this sample are some 2,100,000 clones, with about 93% of them counted one time only. Roughly 1.7% of the sample is held by the ten biggest clonotypes. Sample: naive CD8+ T cells from PBMCs. The sample's cell subset or site, from its label and the paper: CD45RA+CCR7+. These receptors came from a man aged 18-30 years in good health. Some clones in this sample may be carry-over from other donors' samples.

Details on this clone: Germline and junction disagree at one end, which may indicate a read error. The chain recombines TRBV27 with TRBJ2-2, with TRBD1 identical over 8 bases. The CDR3 contains 16 residues. From germline, CDR1 is MNHEY and CDR2 SMNVEV (reference sequence). This CDR3 is CASRLGNGQGRRELFF. The CDR3 DNA follows: TGTGCCAGCCGTTTGGGGAATGGACAGGGACGGCGGGAGCTGTTTTTT.

Remarks on this clone: Other nucleotide sequences from this sample produce the same CDR3. The J gene is TRBJ2-7, the V gene TRBV27; unclear D gene. Trimming removed 5 bases at V and 4 bases at J, with 9 bases between. CDR1 is MNHEY and CDR2 is SMNVEV in the germline V gene (reference sequence). There are 12 residues in the CDR3. DNA of the CDR3: TGTGCCAGCAGTCACAACTCTTACGAGCAGTACTTC. Encoded protein: CASSHNSYEQYF.

The chain employs TRBV19 and TRBJ2-2, with a tentative D call TRBD1 (6 bases). Trimming took off 1 base at V and 5 bases at J, with 11 bases between the two ends. Germline assignment: CDR1 LNHDA and CDR2 SQIVND (reference sequence). This CDR3 contains 15 residues. CDR3 sequence reads: CASSIGRTGTGELFF. The DNA of the CDR3 is TGTGCCAGTAGTATAGGGAGAACAGGGACCGGGGAGCTGTTTTTT.

The rearrangement joins TRBV11-2 to TRBJ2-7; weak D call: TRBD1 (5 bases). The germline V gene has CDR1 SGHAT and CDR2 FQNNGV. V lost 4 bases to trimming and J lost 0 bases, with 10 bases between them. The CDR3 extends over 14 amino acids. CDR3 coding DNA: TGTGCCAGCAGCTCCGCAGGGTACTCCTACGAGCAGTACTTC. Its translation is CASSSAGYSYEQYF.

This clone has just a few counts. V usage is TRBV12-5 and J usage is TRBJ1-1; 7 bases line up with TRBD1. This CDR3 comprises 12 residues. CDR1 and CDR2 (germline): LGHNT, FRNRAP. With 1 base clipped from V and 13 bases from J, the junction kept 6 bases outside the gene matches. CDR3 protein: CASGLERQGVFF. The CDR3 DNA sequence: TGTGCTAGTGGTTTGGAGAGACAGGGCGTTTTCTTT. The full variable domain, in which reference TRBV12-5 and TRBJ1-1 provide the parts outside the CDR3, is DARVTQTPRHKVTEMGQEVTMRCQPILGHNTVFWYRQTMMQGLELLAYFRNRAPLDDSGMPKDRFSAEMPDATLATLKIQPSEPRDSAVYFCASGLERQGVFFGQGTRLTVV.

This clone appeared a single time. Other DNA sequences of this sample code for an identical CDR3. The rearrangement links TRBV28 to TRBJ2-3, with D unresolved. V was shortened by 2 bases and J by 4 bases, with 7 bases between the two germline ends. Germline V CDR1 and CDR2: MDHEN, SYDVKM. The CDR3 loop spans 13 amino acids. The CDR3 spells CASSLVVADTQYF. CDR3 nucleotides: TGTGCCAGCAGTTTAGTGGTAGCAGATACGCAGTATTTT.

The J gene is TRBJ1-5, the V gene TRBV7-3; the D is unclear. The CDR3 sequence is 12 residues long. Germline V gene lookup returns CDR1 SGHTA and CDR2 FQGTGA. The germline V and J ends were trimmed by 5 bases and 7 bases, with 9 bases remaining between them. Written as DNA, the CDR3 is TGTGCCAGCAGCCAACACGAGCAGCCCCAGCATTTT. Its protein product is CASSQHEQPQHF.

The chain joins TRBV27 to TRBJ2-7, with a weak D call TRBD1 (6 bases). Germline CDR1 is MNHEY and CDR2 is SMNVEV (reference sequence). The CDR3 is made up of 16 amino acids. Trimming removed 4 bases from V and 2 bases from J, with 18 bases in between. CDR3 region: CASSSPRRDTTYEQYF. The CDR3 DNA reads as TGTGCCAGCAGTTCCCCCCGCCGGGACACCACCTACGAGCAGTACTTC.

The chain employs TRBV7-6 and TRBJ1-5; no reliable D call. The CDR3 consists of 15 residues. The germline V gene encodes CDR1 SGHVS and CDR2 FNYEAQ. V was cut by 2 bases and J by 3 bases, with 11 bases left in between. In nucleotides, the CDR3 is TGTGCCAGCAGCTTAATGTCAGGTTACAATCAGCCCCAGCATTTT. Its protein is CASSLMSGYNQPQHF.

Only one count was recorded for this clone. V is TRBV28 and J is TRBJ2-7, with D unresolved. Between the trimmed V and J ends, which lost 5 bases and 5 bases, there was a span of 16 bases. Germline V lookup: CDR1 MDHEN, CDR2 SYDVKM. The CDR3 has 14 amino acids. The DNA for the CDR3 is TGTGCCAGCAGTCCTATGGGTGGATACCACGAGCAGTACTTC. Translated, it gives CASSPMGGYHEQYF.

J is TRBJ2-3 and V is TRBV13; possible D gene TRBD2, 6 bases. The ends were cut back, 6 bases at V and 1 base at J, with 14 bases in the middle. Germline V gene lookup returns CDR1 PRHDT and CDR2 FYEKMQ (reference sequence). This CDR3 is built from 15 residues. CDR3 DNA sequence: TGTGCCAGCAGTCCCTTTGGCGGGGGCACAGATACGCAGTATTTT. Protein sequence: CASSPFGGGTDTQYF.